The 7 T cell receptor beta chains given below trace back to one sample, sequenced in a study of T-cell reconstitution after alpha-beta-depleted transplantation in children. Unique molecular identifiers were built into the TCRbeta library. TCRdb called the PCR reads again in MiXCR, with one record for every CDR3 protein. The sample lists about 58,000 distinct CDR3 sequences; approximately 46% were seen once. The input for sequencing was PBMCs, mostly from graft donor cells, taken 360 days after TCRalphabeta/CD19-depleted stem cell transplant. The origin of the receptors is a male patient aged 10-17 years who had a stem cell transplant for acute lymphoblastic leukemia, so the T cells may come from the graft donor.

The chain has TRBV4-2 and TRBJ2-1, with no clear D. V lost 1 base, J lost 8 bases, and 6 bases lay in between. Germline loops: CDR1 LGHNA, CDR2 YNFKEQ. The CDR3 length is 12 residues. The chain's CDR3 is CASSQARDEQFF. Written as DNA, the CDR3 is TGTGCCAGCAGCCAAGCGCGTGATGAGCAGTTCTTC.

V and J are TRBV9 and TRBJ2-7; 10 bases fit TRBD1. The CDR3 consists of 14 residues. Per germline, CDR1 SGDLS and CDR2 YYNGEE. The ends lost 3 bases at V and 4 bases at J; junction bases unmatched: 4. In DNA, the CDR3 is TGTGCCAGCAGCGGCGGGACAGGGGAGTACGAGCAGTACTTC. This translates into CASSGGTGEYEQYF.

The CDR3 nucleotides read TGCGCCAGCAGCTTGGCGCTCACAGGGAGGTTGGACACTGAAGCTTTCTTT. Protein sequence: CASSLALTGRLDTEAFF. The rearrangement links TRBV5-1 to TRBJ1-1; possible D gene TRBD1, 6 bases. Germline V gene data show CDR1 as SGHRS and CDR2 as YFSETQ. CDR3 length equals 17 residues. V shed 0 bases and J shed 3 bases, with 18 bases lying between them.

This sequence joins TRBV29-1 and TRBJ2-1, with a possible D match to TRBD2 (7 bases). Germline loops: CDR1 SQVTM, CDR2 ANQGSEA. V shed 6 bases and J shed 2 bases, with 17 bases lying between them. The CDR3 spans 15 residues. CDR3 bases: TGCAGCGTCCGGGGGGCGAGTCCAACCTACAATGAGCAGTTCTTC. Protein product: CSVRGASPTYNEQFF.

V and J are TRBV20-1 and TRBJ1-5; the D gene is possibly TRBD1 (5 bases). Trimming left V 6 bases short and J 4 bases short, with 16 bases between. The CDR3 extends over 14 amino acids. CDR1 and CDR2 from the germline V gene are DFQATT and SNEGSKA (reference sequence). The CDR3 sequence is CSAEERGPNQPQHF. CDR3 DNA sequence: TGCAGTGCGGAGGAAAGGGGTCCTAATCAGCCCCAGCATTTT.

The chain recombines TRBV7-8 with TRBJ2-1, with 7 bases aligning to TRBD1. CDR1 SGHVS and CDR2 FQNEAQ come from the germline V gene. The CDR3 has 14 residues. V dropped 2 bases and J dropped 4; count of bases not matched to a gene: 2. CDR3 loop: CASSLWDRYNEQFF. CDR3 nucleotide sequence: TGTGCCAGCAGCTTATGGGACAGATACAATGAGCAGTTCTTC.

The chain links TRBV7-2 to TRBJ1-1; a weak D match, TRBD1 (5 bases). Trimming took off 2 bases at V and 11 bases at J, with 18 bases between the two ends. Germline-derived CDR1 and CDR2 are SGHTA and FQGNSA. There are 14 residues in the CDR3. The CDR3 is CASSLYGTPEGAFF. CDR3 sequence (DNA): TGTGCCAGCAGCTTATACGGGACCCCGGAGGGGGCTTTCTTT.